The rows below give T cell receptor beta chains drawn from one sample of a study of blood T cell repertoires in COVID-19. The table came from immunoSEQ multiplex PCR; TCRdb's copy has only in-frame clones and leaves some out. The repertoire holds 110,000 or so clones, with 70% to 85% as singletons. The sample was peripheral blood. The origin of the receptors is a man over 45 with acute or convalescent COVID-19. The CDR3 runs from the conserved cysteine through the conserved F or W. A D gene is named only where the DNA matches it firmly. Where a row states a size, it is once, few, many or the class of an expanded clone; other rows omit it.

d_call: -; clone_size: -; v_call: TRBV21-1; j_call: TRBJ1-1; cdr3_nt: TGTGCCAGCAGCGCACGACAGGGCTCGAACACTGAAGCTTTCTTT; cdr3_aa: CASSARQGSNTEAFF
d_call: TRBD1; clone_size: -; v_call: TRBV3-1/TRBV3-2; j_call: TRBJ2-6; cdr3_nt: TGTGCCAGCAGCCCGGACAGGGCCTCTGGGGCCAACGTCCTGACTTTC; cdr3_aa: CASSPDRASGANVLTF
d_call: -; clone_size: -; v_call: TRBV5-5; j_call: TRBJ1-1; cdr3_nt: TGTGCCAGCAGCTGGGGAGAGAACACTGAAGCTTTCTTT; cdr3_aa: CASSWGENTEAFF
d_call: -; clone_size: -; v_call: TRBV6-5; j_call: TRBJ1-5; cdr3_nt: TGTGCCAGCAGTCCCGTTTTCGGTGCCCATCAGCCCCAGCATTTT; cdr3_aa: CASSPVFGAHQPQHF
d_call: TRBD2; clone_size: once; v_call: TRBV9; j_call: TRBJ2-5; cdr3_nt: TGTGCCAGCAGCGTCGGGACTAGCTTGGGGGAGACCCAGTACTTC; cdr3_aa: CASSVGTSLGETQYF
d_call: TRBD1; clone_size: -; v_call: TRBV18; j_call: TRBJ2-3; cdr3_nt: TGTGCCAGCTCCCCCAGGGGGATGGATACGCAGTATTTT; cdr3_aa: CASSPRGMDTQYF
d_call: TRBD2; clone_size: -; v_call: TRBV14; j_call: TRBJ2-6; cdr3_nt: TGTGCCAGCAGCCAAGAAGCGGGGGCCCTACTCTCTGGGGCCAACGTCCTGACTTTC; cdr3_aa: CASSQEAGALLSGANVLTF
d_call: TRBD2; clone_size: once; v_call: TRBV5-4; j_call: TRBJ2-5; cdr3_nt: TGTGCCAGCAGCATAGGACTAGCGGAGAAGCAAGAGACCCAGTACTTC; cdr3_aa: CASSIGLAEKQETQYF
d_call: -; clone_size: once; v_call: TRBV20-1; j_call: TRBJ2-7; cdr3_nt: TGCAGTGCCGACTGGTACGAGCAGTACTTC; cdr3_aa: CSADWYEQYF
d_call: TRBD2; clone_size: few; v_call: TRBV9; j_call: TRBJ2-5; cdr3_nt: TGTGCCAGCAGCGTCGGTCCGGGGGGGCAAGAGACCCAGTACTTC; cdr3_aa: CASSVGPGGQETQYF
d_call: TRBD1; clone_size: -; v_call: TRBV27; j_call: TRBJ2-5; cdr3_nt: TGTGCCAGCAGTTGGACAGGGGGCTGGAGAGAGACCCAGTACTTC; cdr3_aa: CASSWTGGWRETQYF
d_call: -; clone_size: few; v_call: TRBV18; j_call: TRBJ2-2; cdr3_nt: TGTGCCAGCTCAACCGGTTCGGGCGGGGAGCTGTTTTTT; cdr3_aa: CASSTGSGGELFF
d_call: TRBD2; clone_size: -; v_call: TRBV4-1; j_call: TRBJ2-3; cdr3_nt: TGCGCCAGCAGCCAAGGGCTAGCGGGGGGGACGCAGTATTTT; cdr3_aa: CASSQGLAGGTQYF
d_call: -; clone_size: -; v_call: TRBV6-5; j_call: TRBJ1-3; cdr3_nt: TGTGCCAGCAGCCAAGGGGGATCTGGAAACACCATATATTTT; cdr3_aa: CASSQGGSGNTIYF
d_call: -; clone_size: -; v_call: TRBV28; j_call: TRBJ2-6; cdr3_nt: TGTGCCAGCAGGGGGGGTACAGGTTTTTCTGGGGCCAACGTCCTGACTTTC; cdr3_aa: CASRGGTGFSGANVLTF
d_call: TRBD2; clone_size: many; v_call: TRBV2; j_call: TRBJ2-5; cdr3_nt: TGTGCCAGCAGTGAAGGCCTAGCGGGGGGCGCTCAAGAGACCCAGTACTTC; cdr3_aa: CASSEGLAGGAQETQYF
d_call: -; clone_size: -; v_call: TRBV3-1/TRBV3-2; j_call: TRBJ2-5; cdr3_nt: TGTGCCAGCAGCCCCCCAGGGACCCAGTACTTC; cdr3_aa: CASSPPGTQYF
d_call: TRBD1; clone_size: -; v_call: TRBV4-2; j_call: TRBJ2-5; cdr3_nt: TGTGCCAGCAGCCAAGGGGGGACAGGTCAAGAGACCCAGTACTTC; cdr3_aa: CASSQGGTGQETQYF
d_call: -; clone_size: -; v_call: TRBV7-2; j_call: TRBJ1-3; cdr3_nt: TGTGCCAGCAGCTTAGGCAGACAAGTCTCTGGAAACACCATATATTTT; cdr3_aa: CASSLGRQVSGNTIYF
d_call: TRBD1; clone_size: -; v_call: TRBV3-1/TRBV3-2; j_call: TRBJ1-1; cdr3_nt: TGTGCCAGCAGCCCCGGACAGGGGAAAGGAGGAGCTTTCTTT; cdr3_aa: CASSPGQGKGGAFF
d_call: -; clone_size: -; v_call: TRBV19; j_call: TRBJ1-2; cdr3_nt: TGTGCCAGTAGTATTATTACCACACAGGGAAATGGCGGCTACACCTTC; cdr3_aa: CASSIITTQGNGGYTF
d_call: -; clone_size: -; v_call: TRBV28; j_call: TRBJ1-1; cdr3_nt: TGTGCCAGCAGTTTTTTCGGCAGGGTCGGCGTCACTGAAGCTTTCTTT; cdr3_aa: CASSFFGRVGVTEAFF
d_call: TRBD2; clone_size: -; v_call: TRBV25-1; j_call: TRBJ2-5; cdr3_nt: TGTGCCAGCAGTGAACCGGGACTAGCGGGTAGTGGGGAGACCCAGTACTTC; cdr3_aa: CASSEPGLAGSGETQYF
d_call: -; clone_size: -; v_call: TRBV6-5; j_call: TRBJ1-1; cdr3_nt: TGTGCCAGCAGTTACGGTCCAGGGGTTCCTGGTGAAGCTTTCTTT; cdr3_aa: CASSYGPGVPGEAFF
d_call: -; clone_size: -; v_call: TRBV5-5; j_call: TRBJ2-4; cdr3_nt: TGTGCCAGCAGCTTGGCTTTCGGGTATCTAAACATTCAGTACTTC; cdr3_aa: CASSLAFGYLNIQYF
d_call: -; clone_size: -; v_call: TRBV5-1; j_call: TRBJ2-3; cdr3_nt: TGCGCCAGCAGCTTGGGTTTCCAGGGCTGGGATACGCAGTATTTT; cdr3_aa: CASSLGFQGWDTQYF
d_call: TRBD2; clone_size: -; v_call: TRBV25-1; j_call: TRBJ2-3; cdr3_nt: TGTGCCAGCAGTCTAGCGGGGGGGCCAGATACGCAGTATTTT; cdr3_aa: CASSLAGGPDTQYF
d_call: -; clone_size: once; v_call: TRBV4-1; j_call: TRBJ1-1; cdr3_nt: TGCGCCAGCAGCCAAGGGGGGGGAGACACTGAAGCTTTCTTT; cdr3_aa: CASSQGGGDTEAFF
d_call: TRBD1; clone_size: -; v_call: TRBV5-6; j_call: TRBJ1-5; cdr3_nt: TGTGCCAGCAGCTGGGGGACAGGACACAATCAGCCCCAGCATTTT; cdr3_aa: CASSWGTGHNQPQHF
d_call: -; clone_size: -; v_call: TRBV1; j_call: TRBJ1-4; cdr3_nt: TGCACCAGCAGCCAAGATCCGGGACAGGGGAGGCGATATAGTGAAAAACTGTTTTTT; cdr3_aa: CTSSQDPGQGRRYSEKLFF
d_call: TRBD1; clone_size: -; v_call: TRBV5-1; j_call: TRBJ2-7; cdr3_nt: TGCGCCAGCAGCCCCGGACAGGCCCACTACGAGCAGTACTTC; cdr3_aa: CASSPGQAHYEQYF
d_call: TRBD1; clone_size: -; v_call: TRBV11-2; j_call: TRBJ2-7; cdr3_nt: TGTGCCAGCAGCTTAGTCTGGACAGGGTCAACCGAGCAGTACTTC; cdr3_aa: CASSLVWTGSTEQYF
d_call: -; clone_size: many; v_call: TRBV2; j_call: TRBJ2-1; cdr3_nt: TGTGCCAGCAGTGAAAGGGGACACCGACATGAGCAGTTCTTC; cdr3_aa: CASSERGHRHEQFF
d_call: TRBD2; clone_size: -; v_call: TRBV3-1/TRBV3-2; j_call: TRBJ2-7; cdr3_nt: TGTGCCAGCAGCCAAGCGGGACTAGCGGACTACGAGCAGTACTTC; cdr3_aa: CASSQAGLADYEQYF
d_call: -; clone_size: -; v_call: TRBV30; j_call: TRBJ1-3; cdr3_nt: TGTGCCTGGGATCCAACCGGGTCTGGAAACACCATATATTTT; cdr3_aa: CAWDPTGSGNTIYF
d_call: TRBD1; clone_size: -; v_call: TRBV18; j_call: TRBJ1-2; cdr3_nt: TGTGCCAGCTCACCCGACAGGGGGTATGGCTACACCTTC; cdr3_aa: CASSPDRGYGYTF
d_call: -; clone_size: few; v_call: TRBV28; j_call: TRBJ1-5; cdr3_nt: TGTGCCAGCAGTTTCCGGGGGGGTAGTAGCAATCAGCCCCAGCATTTT; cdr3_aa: CASSFRGGSSNQPQHF
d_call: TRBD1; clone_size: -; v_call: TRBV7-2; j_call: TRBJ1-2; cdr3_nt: TGTGCCAGCAGCTCGCAAACCGGGACAGGGCCCTATGGCTACACCTTC; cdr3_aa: CASSSQTGTGPYGYTF
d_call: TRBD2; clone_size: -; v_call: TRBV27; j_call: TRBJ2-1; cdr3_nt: TGTGCCAGCGGGGGACTAGCGGGAGTTGGGGACAATGAGCAGTTCTTC; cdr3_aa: CASGGLAGVGDNEQFF
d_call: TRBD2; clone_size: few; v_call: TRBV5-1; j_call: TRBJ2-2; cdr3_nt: TGCGCCAGCAGCCCCGGACTAGCGGGAGGGAACACCGGGGAGCTGTTTTTT; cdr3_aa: CASSPGLAGGNTGELFF
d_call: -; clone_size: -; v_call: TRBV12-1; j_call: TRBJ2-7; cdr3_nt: TGTGCCAGCACCTCCTTCAGGGTCTCCTACGAGCAGTACTTC; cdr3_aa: CASTSFRVSYEQYF
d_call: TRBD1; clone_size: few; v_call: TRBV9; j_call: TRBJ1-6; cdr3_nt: TGTGCCAGCAGCGTAGAACCCGGGACAGGGGTTTCACCCCTCCACTTT; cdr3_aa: CASSVEPGTGVSPLHF
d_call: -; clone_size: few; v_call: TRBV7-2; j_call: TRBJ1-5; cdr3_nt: TGTGCCAGCAGCTTATTGGCAGGGGGCAATCAGCCCCAGCATTTT; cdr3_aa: CASSLLAGGNQPQHF
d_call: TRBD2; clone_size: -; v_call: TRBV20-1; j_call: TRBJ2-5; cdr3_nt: TGCAGTGCTAGTTCGCGGGGGGGCATGGAGACCCAGTACTTC; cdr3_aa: CSASSRGGMETQYF
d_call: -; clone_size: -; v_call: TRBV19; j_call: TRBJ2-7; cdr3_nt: TGTGCCACCCAAGGGGCCTACGAGCAGTACTTC; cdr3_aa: CATQGAYEQYF
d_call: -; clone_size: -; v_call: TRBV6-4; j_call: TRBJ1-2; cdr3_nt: TGTGCCAGCAGTGCATTTCGAGGGGGTCAAGACTATGGCTACACCTTC; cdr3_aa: CASSAFRGGQDYGYTF
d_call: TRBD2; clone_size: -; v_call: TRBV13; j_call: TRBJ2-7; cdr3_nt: TGTGCCAGCAGCGCAGCCGGGACTACCTCCTACGAGCAGTACTTC; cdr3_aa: CASSAAGTTSYEQYF
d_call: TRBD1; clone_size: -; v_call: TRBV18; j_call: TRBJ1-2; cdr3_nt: TGTGCCAGCTCACCGGACAGGGACTATGGCTACACCTTC; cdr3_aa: CASSPDRDYGYTF
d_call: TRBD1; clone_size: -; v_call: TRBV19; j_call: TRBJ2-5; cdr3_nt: TGTGCCAGTAGTTTGGGACAGGGGACCGGCGGGACCCAGTACTTC; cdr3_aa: CASSLGQGTGGTQYF
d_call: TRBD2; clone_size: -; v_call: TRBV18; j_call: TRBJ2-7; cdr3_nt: TGTGCCAGCTCGCTGGCTGGCGGGAGGGCCACGTACGAGCAGTACTTC; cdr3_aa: CASSLAGGRATYEQYF
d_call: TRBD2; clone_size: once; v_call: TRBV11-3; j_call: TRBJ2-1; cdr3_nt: TGTGCCAGCAGCTTAGACCCGGAGGGAGGGTTGTTCTTC; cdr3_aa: CASSLDPEGGLFF
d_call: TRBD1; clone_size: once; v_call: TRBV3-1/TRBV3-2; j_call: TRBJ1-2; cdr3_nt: TGTGCCAGCAGCCCAGGGGACAGAAACTATGGCTACACCTTC; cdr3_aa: CASSPGDRNYGYTF
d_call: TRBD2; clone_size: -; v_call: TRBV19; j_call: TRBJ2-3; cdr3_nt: TGTGCCAGTAGTATAGATCCTTGGACTAGCGGGACTTACACAGATACGCAGTATTTT; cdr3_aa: CASSIDPWTSGTYTDTQYF
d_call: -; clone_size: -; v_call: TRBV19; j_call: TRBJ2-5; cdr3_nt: TGTGCCAGTAGTGGGAGACGGTCCCAAGAGACCCAGTACTTC; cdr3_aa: CASSGRRSQETQYF
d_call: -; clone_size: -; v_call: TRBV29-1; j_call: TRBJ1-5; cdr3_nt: TGCAGCGTTTCGGAGGGTAGCAATCAGCCCCAGCATTTT; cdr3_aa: CSVSEGSNQPQHF
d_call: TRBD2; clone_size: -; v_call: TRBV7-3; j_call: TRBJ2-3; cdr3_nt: TGTGCCAGCAGCCTGAGCGGGGGCACAGATACGCAGTATTTT; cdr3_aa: CASSLSGGTDTQYF
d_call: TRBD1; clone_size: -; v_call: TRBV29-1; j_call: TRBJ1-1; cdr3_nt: TGCAGCGTTGTACCGACAGGGTTATGGACTGAAGCTTTCTTT; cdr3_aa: CSVVPTGLWTEAFF
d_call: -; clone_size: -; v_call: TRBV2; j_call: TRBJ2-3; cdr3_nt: TGTGCCAGCAGTGAACAGGGCACAGATACGCAGTATTTT; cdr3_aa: CASSEQGTDTQYF
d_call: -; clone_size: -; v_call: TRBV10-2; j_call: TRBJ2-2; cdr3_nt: TGCGCCAGCGAACAGGATAACACCGGGGAGCTGTTTTTT; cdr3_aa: CASEQDNTGELFF